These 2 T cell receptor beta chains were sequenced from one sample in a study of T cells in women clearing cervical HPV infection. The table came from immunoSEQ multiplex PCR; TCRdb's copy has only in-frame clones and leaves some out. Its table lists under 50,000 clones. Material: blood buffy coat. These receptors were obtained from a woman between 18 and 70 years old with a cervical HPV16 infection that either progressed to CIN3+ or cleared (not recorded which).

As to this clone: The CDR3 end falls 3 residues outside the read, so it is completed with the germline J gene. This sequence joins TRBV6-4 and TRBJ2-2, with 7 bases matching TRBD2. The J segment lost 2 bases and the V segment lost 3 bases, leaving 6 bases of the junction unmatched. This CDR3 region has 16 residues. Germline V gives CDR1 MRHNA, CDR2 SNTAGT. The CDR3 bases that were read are TGTGCCAGCAGTGATGAGGGACTACCCAACACCGGGGAG. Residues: CASSDEGLPNTGE. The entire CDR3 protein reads CASSDEGLPNTGELFF.

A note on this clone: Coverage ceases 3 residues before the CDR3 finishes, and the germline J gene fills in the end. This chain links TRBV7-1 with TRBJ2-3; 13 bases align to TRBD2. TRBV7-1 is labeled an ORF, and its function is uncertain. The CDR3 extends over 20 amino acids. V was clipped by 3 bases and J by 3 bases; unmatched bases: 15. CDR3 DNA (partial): TGTGCCAGCAGCTCCACTAGCGGGGGGGCCACGGGGCCCGTTACAGATACG. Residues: CASSSTSGGATGPVTDT. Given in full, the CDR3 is CASSSTSGGATGPVTDTQYF.